This TCR beta chain was captured by sequencing in a study of blood T cells in healthy people across ages. Through a sample-barcoded 5' primer and a J-beta primer mix, a second PCR was run for roughly 7 to 11 cycles. In TCRdb, the 5' RACE reads were re-called with MiXCR into one record per CDR3 protein. The sample holds some 900,000 distinct CDR3 sequences; around 48% are singletons and the top ten take 13%. This clonotype was seen a few times. Germline V gene data show CDR1 as SGHDT and CDR2 as YYEEEE. The CDR3 totals 16 residues. The TCR was taken from a man aged 30 to 45 in good health. Sequencing was carried out using blood. The chain employs TRBV5-6 and TRBJ2-7, with a weak D call TRBD1 (5 bases). The end of the DNA aligns better with TRBJ2-5, so the J call may be wrong. In nucleotides, the CDR3 is TGTGCCAGCAGCTTGGGGTCCAGGGTCAACGGAGAGACCCAGTACTTC. Translating it yields CASSLGSRVNGETQYF.